Following are 29 T cell receptor beta chains from one sample sequenced in a study of beta chain features in type 1 diabetes. Expressed TCRB transcripts were sequenced, since all the RNA that had been isolated was reverse transcribed. Sequencing was performed with immunoSEQ multiplex PCR; in TCRdb, only in-frame clones are kept and a portion is missing. Of hundreds of thousands of clones in the sample, approximately 8% were seen once. Sequencing input: central memory CD4+ T cells from blood. These receptors were taken from a woman between 18 and 29 years old in good health.

On this clone itself: The germline gene is not matched at one end of the junction; a read error may be the cause. The J gene is TRBJ2-4, the V gene TRBV11-2; 7 bases map to TRBD1. CDR1 and CDR2 (germline): SGHAT, FQNNGV. The CDR3 is 16 residues long. CDR3 protein: CASTLQGSLAKNIQYF. CDR3 nucleotides: TGTGCCAGCACCTTACAGGGGAGTTTAGCCAAAAACATTCAGTACTTC. Full variable domain (remainder filled in from reference TRBV11-2 and TRBJ2-4): EAGVAQSPRYKIIEKRQSVAFWCNPISGHATLYWYQQILGQGPKLLIQFQNNGVVDDSQLPKDRFSAERLKGVDSTLKIQPAKLEDSAVYLCASTLQGSLAKNIQYFGAGTRLSVL.

The chain is built from TRBV7-2 and TRBJ2-7; D gene ambiguous. The CDR3 extends over 15 amino acids. The germline CDR1 and CDR2 sequences are SGHTA and FQGNSA. V was trimmed by 0 bases and J by 2 bases, leaving 11 bases between them. The CDR3 reads CASSLASSEPYEQYF. Here the CDR3 DNA reads TGTGCCAGCAGCTTAGCTTCGTCCGAGCCCTACGAGCAGTACTTC.

This clone was counted a few times. The V gene is TRBV20-1, the J gene TRBJ2-7; no clear D gene. Germline values: CDR1 DFQATT, CDR2 SNEGSKA (reference sequence). V lost 0 bases and J 9 bases, leaving 6 bases between the germline ends. The CDR3 spans 10 residues. CDR3 protein: CSARDRWQYF. The CDR3 nucleotides read TGCAGTGCTAGAGATCGCTGGCAGTACTTC.

The rearrangement uses TRBV7-9 and TRBJ2-7; TRBD1 is a possible D gene (7 bases). The CDR3 extends over 16 amino acids. Germline CDR1 and CDR2: SEHNR and FQNEAQ (reference sequence). Trimming removed 3 bases from V and 2 bases from J, with 17 bases in between. The DNA for the CDR3 is TGTGCCAGCAGCTTGGGAAAGCAGGGGGGCGCCTACGAGCAGTACTTC. This codes for CASSLGKQGGAYEQYF. The variable domain in full, with the rest retrieved from reference TRBV7-9 and TRBJ2-7, is DTGVSQNPRHKITKRGQNVTFRCDPISEHNRLYWYRQTLGQGPEFLTYFQNEAQLEKSRLLSDRFSAERPKGSFSTLEIQRTEQGDSAMYLCASSLGKQGGAYEQYFGPGTRLTVT.

The chain is built from TRBV28 and TRBJ1-1, with D unresolved. Trimming left V 4 bases short and J 11 bases short, with 8 bases between. CDR3 length: 10 residues. Looked up from germline, CDR1 is MDHEN and CDR2 is SYDVKM. CDR3: CASSYLVAFF. DNA for the CDR3: TGTGCCAGCAGTTACCTCGTGGCTTTCTTT.

The J gene is TRBJ2-3, the V gene TRBV18; 10 nucleotides line up with TRBD2. CDR1 KGHSH and CDR2 LQKENI come from the germline V gene. The CDR3 runs to 15 residues. V was clipped by 3 bases and J by 5 bases; unmatched bases: 5. CDR3 sequence (DNA): TGTGCCAGCTCACCCCTAGCGGGAGTAAGAGATACGCAGTATTTT. Translated: CASSPLAGVRDTQYF.

This clone turned up a few times. The chain employs TRBV6-1 and TRBJ2-1, with a tentative D call TRBD2 (6 bases). Trimming cost V 1 base and J 4 bases, with 8 bases left between them. Germline CDR1 and CDR2: MNHNS and SASEGT. CDR3 length: 14 amino acids. CDR3 DNA sequence: TGTGCCAGCAGTGAAGAGACTAGTTACAATGAGCAGTTCTTC. As protein: CASSEETSYNEQFF.

This clone occurred many times. This chain joins TRBV7-2 and TRBJ2-1; D is undetermined. With 4 bases removed from V and 0 bases from J, the gap between germline ends came to 7 bases. The germline V gene encodes CDR1 SGHTA and CDR2 FQGNSA. The CDR3 runs 14 residues. The CDR3 spells CASSSQSSYNEQFF. The DNA for the CDR3 is TGTGCCAGCAGCTCACAAAGCTCCTACAATGAGCAGTTCTTC.

The chain links TRBV4-2 to TRBJ2-6; the match to TRBD1 covers 7 bases. Germline V CDR1 and CDR2: LGHNA, YNFKEQ. CDR3 length: 19 amino acids. The ends lost 0 bases at V and 1 base at J; junction bases unmatched: 9. Written as DNA, the CDR3 is TGTGCCAGCAGCCAAGAAAAGGGGGCGGAGGTGTCTGGGGCCAACGTCCTGACTTTC. It translates to CASSQEKGAEVSGANVLTF.

The V call is TRBV7-2, the J call TRBJ2-1, with TRBD1 matching over 7 bases. Germline trimming cut 5 bases from V and 7 bases from J; bases unmatched to any gene: 17. The CDR3 loop spans 17 amino acids. The V gene's germline CDR1 is SGHTA and CDR2 FQGNSA. This CDR3 reads CASSRQGYQQVGNEQFF. For the CDR3, the DNA is TGTGCCAGCAGCCGACAGGGATACCAACAGGTCGGGAATGAGCAGTTCTTC. The whole variable domain, remainder taken from reference TRBV7-2 and TRBJ2-1, is GAGVSQSPSNKVTEKGKDVELRCDPISGHTALYWYRQSLGQGLEFLIYFQGNSAPDKSGLPSDRFSAERTGGSVSTLTIQRTQQEDSAVYLCASSRQGYQQVGNEQFFGPGTRLTVL.

The rearrangement uses TRBV28 and TRBJ2-7, with 10 bases aligning to TRBD1. Germline V lookup: CDR1 MDHEN, CDR2 SYDVKM. The CDR3 is made up of 15 amino acids. V lost 3 bases and J lost 1; bases outside the gene matches: 3. The CDR3 bases are TGTGCCAGCAGTTTGGGGACAGGGGCTTCCTACGAGCAGTACTTC. Amino acid sequence: CASSLGTGASYEQYF.

This clone was counted a few times. Other DNA sequences in this sample translate to the same CDR3. V and J are TRBV7-3 and TRBJ1-1; D gene uncertain. Trimming shortened V by 0 bases and J by 1 base, and 6 bases separated the two germline ends. Germline CDR1 SGHTA, CDR2 FQGTGA. CDR3 length: 14 residues. In nucleotides, the CDR3 is TGTGCCAGCAGCTTAACCGGTCCGAACACTGAAGCTTTCTTT. Protein: CASSLTGPNTEAFF. The variable domain in full, with the rest retrieved from reference TRBV7-3 and TRBJ1-1, is GAGVSQTPSNKVTEKGKYVELRCDPISGHTALYWYRQSLGQGPEFLIYFQGTGAADDSGLPNDRFFAVRPEGSVSTLKIQRTERGDSAVYLCASSLTGPNTEAFFGQGTRLTVV.

This clone was picked up a small number of times. The chain employs TRBV18 and TRBJ1-2; D is possibly TRBD1 (6 bases). In germline, CDR1 is KGHSH, CDR2 LQKENI. The V gene lost 6 bases and the J gene lost 3 bases, with 14 bases spanning the gap. The CDR3 sequence is 14 residues long. CDR3: CASSPNNRDYGYTF. The DNA for the CDR3 is TGTGCCAGCTCTCCAAATAACAGGGACTATGGCTACACCTTC.

V is TRBV20-1 and J is TRBJ1-2, with TRBD1 as a possible D gene (6 bases). The V and J ends lost 5 bases and 5 bases respectively, with 9 bases between them. The CDR3 contains 11 residues. Per the germline V gene, CDR1 is DFQATT and CDR2 is SNEGSKA (reference sequence). The CDR3, as DNA: TGCAGTGCTTCGGACAGTTATGGCTACACCTTC. Amino acids: CSASDSYGYTF.

The CDR3 nucleotides read TGTGCCAGCAGCTTGACAAGAGTGACGGGGGTGACCGGGGAGCTGTTTTTT. Its translation is CASSLTRVTGVTGELFF. The chain links TRBV11-3 to TRBJ2-2; possibly TRBD2 for D (6 bases). This CDR3 has 17 residues. V lost 3 bases and J 5 bases, leaving 19 bases between the germline ends. Germline V gene sequence: CDR1 SGHNT, CDR2 YENEEA.

This clone showed up just a few times. CDR3 nucleotide sequence: TGCAGCGCAGAGGCCGAGCTCCTGTCGATGGGAGAAAGGACCCAGTACTTC. As protein: CSAEAELLSMGERTQYF. This rearrangement joins TRBV29-1 to TRBJ2-5; tentatively, D is TRBD2 (5 bases). This CDR3 is 17 amino acids long. V was trimmed by 7 bases and J by 7 bases, leaving 31 bases between them. CDR1 and CDR2 (germline): SQVTM, ANQGSEA.

A few counts support this clone. CDR3 amino acids: CAISALYGQGTEAFF. The CDR3 nucleotides read TGTGCCATCAGTGCCCTTTACGGGCAGGGGACTGAAGCTTTCTTT. The chain links TRBV10-3 to TRBJ1-1; TRBD1 is a possible D gene (6 bases). CDR1 is ENHRY, CDR2 SYGVKD, per germline. V was cut by 4 bases and J by 5 bases, with 17 bases left in between. This CDR3 has 15 residues.

This sequence joins TRBV2 and TRBJ2-1; 8 bases are shared with TRBD2. V gave up 6 bases and J gave up 5 bases; unmatched junction bases: 3. The CDR3 totals 13 residues. Germline V gene data show CDR1 as SNHLY and CDR2 as FYNNEI. This CDR3 reads CASRKLADNEQFF. In DNA form, the CDR3 reads TGTGCCAGCAGAAAACTAGCGGACAATGAGCAGTTCTTC.

V usage is TRBV2 and J usage is TRBJ2-3; D unclear. The CDR3 sequence is 12 residues long. The germline CDR1 and CDR2 sequences are SNHLY and FYNNEI. The ends were cut back, 1 base at V and 4 bases at J, with 3 bases in the middle. CDR3 in DNA: TGTGCCAGCAGTGAAGATCCAGATACGCAGTATTTT. Protein sequence: CASSEDPDTQYF.

V gene TRBV4-1 combines with J gene TRBJ1-2, with TRBD1 identical over 10 bases. The V segment lost 0 bases and the J segment 5 bases; nucleotides outside the gene matches: 3. The germline V gene encodes CDR1 MGHRA and CDR2 YSYEKL. The CDR3 contains 15 residues. CDR3 nucleotides: TGCGCCAGCAGCCAAGATGGGACAGGGGATTATGGCTACACCTTC. Translated: CASSQDGTGDYGYTF.

This clone was seen a few times. The CDR3 spells CSVSQGHEQYF. CDR3 DNA: TGCAGCGTTTCCCAGGGCCACGAGCAGTACTTC. The gene calls are TRBV29-1 and TRBJ2-7, with a tentative D call TRBD1 (5 bases). Deletions cut 5 bases from V and 5 bases from J, with 10 bases between. The CDR3 extends over 11 amino acids. The germline gives CDR1 SQVTM, CDR2 ANQGSEA.

As concerns this clone: The same CDR3 arises from other DNA sequences in this sample as well. This sequence joins TRBV9 and TRBJ1-1; 7 nucleotides line up with TRBD1. Germline V gene lookup returns CDR1 SGDLS and CDR2 YYNGEE. There are 14 residues in the CDR3. The V and J ends lost 0 bases and 3 bases, in that order; junction bases with no gene match: 2. Here the CDR3 reads CASSVGQGHTEAFF. The CDR3 bases are TGTGCCAGCAGCGTAGGACAGGGACACACTGAAGCTTTCTTT.

The V call is TRBV11-2, the J call TRBJ2-3; no clear D gene. Germline lookup yields CDR1 SGHAT and CDR2 FQNNGV. Trimming removed 1 base from V and 2 bases from J, with 4 bases in between. The CDR3 is 13 amino acids. The DNA of the CDR3 is TGTGCCAGCAGCTTAGGCACCACAGATACGCAGTATTTT. The encoded protein is CASSLGTTDTQYF. The full variable domain, in which reference TRBV11-2 and TRBJ2-3 provide the parts outside the CDR3, is EAGVAQSPRYKIIEKRQSVAFWCNPISGHATLYWYQQILGQGPKLLIQFQNNGVVDDSQLPKDRFSAERLKGVDSTLKIQPAKLEDSAVYLCASSLGTTDTQYFGPGTRLTVL.

This clone was observed a few times. The chain couples TRBV6-5 to TRBJ2-7; TRBD2 agrees at 11 bases. The CDR3 is 12 amino acids. Germline V gives CDR1 MNHEY, CDR2 SVGAGI. The V and J ends lost 9 bases and 5 bases, in that order; junction bases with no gene match: 3. The CDR3 sequence is CASSGRVHEQYF. As DNA, the CDR3 is TGTGCCAGTAGCGGGAGGGTGCACGAGCAGTACTTC.

The genes are TRBV28 and TRBJ1-1; D may be TRBD1 (5 bases). This CDR3 comprises 14 residues. Germline V lookup: CDR1 MDHEN, CDR2 SYDVKM. Between the trimmed V and J ends, which lost 6 bases and 4 bases, there was a span of 15 bases. CDR3 nucleotide sequence: TGTGCCAGCAGCAAGATAGGGAGGGGCACTGAAGCTTTCTTT. It specifies CASSKIGRGTEAFF.

V and J are TRBV7-9 and TRBJ2-6; D call uncertain. This CDR3 has 17 residues. Trimming left V 5 bases short and J 1 base short, with 15 bases between. The V gene's germline CDR1 is SEHNR and CDR2 FQNEAQ (reference sequence). This CDR3 is CASSQTSRASGANVLTF. The CDR3 nucleotides read TGTGCCAGCAGCCAAACCTCTAGGGCTTCTGGGGCCAACGTCCTGACTTTC.

The V call is TRBV5-6, the J call TRBJ1-4, with D uncertain. Trimming pared 2 bases from V and 8 bases from J, leaving 13 bases between. The CDR3 contains 14 residues. Germline CDR1 reads SGHDT; CDR2 reads YYEEEE. The CDR3 region is CASSFNSVPEKLFF. The DNA for the CDR3 is TGTGCCAGCAGCTTTAACTCCGTTCCAGAAAAACTGTTTTTT.

The rearrangement joins TRBV1 to TRBJ2-3; the table's D call TRBD2 went unverified against the DNA. TRBV1 is designated a pseudogene. The CDR3 is made up of 21 amino acids. The CDR3 nucleotides are TGCACCAGCAGCCAAGATCGATCCCTAGCGGGAACCACCGCGGGCACAGATACGCAGTATTTT. It encodes CTSSQDRSLAGTTAGTDTQYF.

This clone was counted between two and nine times. This chain links TRBV9 with TRBJ1-1; D not resolved. V lost 0 bases, J lost 3 bases, and 12 bases lay in between. The CDR3 extends over 15 amino acids. The germline CDR1 and CDR2 sequences are SGDLS and YYNGEE. The CDR3 spells CASSVDGFGDTEAFF. CDR3 DNA: TGTGCCAGCAGCGTAGACGGGTTTGGGGACACTGAAGCTTTCTTT.